The entry that follows covers one TCR beta chain sequence. Its antigen is undetermined. The data derive from a study of T cells in tumors after PD-1 blockade. Study details: During anti-PD-1 treatment, some patients continued daily vismodegib 150 mg.

Clones were read by immunoSEQ multiplex PCR, and TCRdb kept only the in-frame ones, dropping some. The table has about 8,000 clones, approximately 70% seen once; the top ten hold approximately 8.7%. Findings and caveats of the study: Most post-therapy expanded exhausted CD8+ clones were new, undetected before treatment.

CDR1 SGHNT and CDR2 YYREEE come from the germline V gene (reference sequence). Trimming took 0 bases from V and 1 from J; bases not matched to a gene: 3. The CDR3 totals 16 residues. The sample consisted of tumor tissue, taken after anti-PD-1 treatment. The TCR originated in a human donor with basal cell carcinoma. The J gene is TRBJ1-3, the V gene TRBV5-4, with 8 bases aligning to TRBD1. This CDR3 reads CASSLGQGASGNTIYF. The CDR3 DNA reads as TGTGCCAGCAGCTTGGGGCAGGGGGCTTCTGGAAACACCATATATTTT.